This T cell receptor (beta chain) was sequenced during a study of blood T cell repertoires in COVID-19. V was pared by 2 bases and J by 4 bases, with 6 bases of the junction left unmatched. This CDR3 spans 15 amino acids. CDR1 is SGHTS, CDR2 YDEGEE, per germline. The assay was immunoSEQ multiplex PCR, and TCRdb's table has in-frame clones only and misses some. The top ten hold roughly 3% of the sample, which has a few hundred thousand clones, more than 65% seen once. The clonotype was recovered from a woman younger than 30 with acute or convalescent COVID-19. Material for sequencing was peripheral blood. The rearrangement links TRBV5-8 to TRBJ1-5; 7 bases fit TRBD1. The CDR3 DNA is TGTGCCAGCAGCTTCGACAGGGCCCCAAATCAGCCCCAGCATTTT. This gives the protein CASSFDRAPNQPQHF.